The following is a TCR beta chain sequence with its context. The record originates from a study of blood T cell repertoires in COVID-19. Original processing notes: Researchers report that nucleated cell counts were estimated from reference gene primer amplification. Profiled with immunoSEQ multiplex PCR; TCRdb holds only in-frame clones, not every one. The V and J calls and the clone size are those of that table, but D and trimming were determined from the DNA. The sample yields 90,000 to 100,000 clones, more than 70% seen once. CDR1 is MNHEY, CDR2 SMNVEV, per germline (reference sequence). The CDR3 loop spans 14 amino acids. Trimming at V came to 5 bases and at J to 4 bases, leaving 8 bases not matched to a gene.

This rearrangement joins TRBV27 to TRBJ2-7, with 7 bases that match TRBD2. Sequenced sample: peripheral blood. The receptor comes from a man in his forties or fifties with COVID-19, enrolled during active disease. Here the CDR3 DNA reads TGTGCCAGCAGTCAGGGACTGGGGGGGTACGAGCAGTACTTC. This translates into CASSQGLGGYEQYF.